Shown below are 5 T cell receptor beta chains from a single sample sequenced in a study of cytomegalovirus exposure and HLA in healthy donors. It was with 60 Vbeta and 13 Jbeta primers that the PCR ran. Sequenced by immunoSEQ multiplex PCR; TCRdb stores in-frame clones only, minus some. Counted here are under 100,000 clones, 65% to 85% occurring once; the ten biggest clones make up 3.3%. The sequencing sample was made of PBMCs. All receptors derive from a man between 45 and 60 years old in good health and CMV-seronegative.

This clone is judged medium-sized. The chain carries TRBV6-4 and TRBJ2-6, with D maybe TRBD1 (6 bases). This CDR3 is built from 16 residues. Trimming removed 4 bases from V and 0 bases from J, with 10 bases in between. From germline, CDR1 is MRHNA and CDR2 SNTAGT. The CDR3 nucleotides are TGTGCCAGCAGTGCAGGGGTCAGCTCTGGGGCCAACGTCCTGACTTTC. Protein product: CASSAGVSSGANVLTF.

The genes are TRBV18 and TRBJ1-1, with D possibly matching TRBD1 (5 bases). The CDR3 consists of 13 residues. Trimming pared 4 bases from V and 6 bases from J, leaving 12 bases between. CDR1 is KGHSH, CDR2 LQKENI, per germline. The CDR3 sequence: CASSRFDRPEAFF. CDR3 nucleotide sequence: TGTGCCAGCTCACGTTTTGACAGACCTGAAGCTTTCTTT.

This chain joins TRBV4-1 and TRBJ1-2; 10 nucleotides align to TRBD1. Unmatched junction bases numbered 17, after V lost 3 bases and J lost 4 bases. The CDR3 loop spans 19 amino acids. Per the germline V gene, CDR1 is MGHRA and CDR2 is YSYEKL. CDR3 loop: CASSHTTKLLTGGGYGYTF. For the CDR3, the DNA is TGCGCCAGCAGCCACACAACCAAGCTACTGACAGGGGGCGGCTATGGCTACACCTTC.

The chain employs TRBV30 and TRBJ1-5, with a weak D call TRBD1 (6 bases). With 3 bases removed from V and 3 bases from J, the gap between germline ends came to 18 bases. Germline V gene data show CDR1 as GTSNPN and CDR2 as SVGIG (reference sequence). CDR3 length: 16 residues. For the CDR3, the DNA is TGTGCCTGGAGCCGCGGGGGGGGCTTTTCCAATCAGCCCCAGCATTTT. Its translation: CAWSRGGGFSNQPQHF.

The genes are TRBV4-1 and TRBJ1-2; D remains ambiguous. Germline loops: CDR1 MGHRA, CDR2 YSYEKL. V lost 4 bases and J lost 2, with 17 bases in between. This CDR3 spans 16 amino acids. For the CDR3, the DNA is TGCGCCAGCAGCCCGCAAGAAGGAGGTTGGAACTATGGCTACACCTTC. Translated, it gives CASSPQEGGWNYGYTF.